The 23 T cell receptor beta chains below were found in one sample sequenced in a study of beta chain features in type 1 diabetes. Whole-study results and caveats: All four CD4+ subsets from Type 1 diabetes patients carried moderately but significantly shorter TCRB CDR3s.

These receptors are not linked to any known antigen. As every portion of the isolated RNA was reverse transcribed, the sequencing read expressed TCRB transcripts. The table came from immunoSEQ multiplex PCR; TCRdb's copy has only in-frame clones and leaves some out. The sample has 500,000 to 650,000 clones, around an eighth seen once; the top ten hold around 0.12%. The specimen sequenced was naive CD4+ T cells from blood. These TCRs come from a man between 25 and 39 years old with type 1 diabetes.

The chain joins TRBV27 to TRBJ1-2, with D unclear. Per the germline V gene, CDR1 is MNHEY and CDR2 is SMNVEV (reference sequence). V shed 5 bases and J shed 2 bases, with 18 bases lying between them. The CDR3 has 16 residues. CDR3 coding DNA: TGTGCCAGCAGTACAATACAATCGGTGATGAACTATGGCTACACCTTC. Its protein is CASSTIQSVMNYGYTF.

This clone was seen a handful of times. The chain joins TRBV2 to TRBJ1-2; D ambiguous. V lost 7 bases, J lost 0 bases, and 9 bases lay in between. The CDR3 is made up of 13 amino acids. CDR1 and CDR2 (germline): SNHLY, FYNNEI. DNA for the CDR3: TGTGCCAGCAAGGCAGCAGCTAACTATGGCTACACCTTC. Its translation is CASKAAANYGYTF.

This clone appeared once. This chain links TRBV28 with TRBJ2-7; weak D call: TRBD1 (5 bases). CDR3 length: 13 residues. V lost 6 bases and J 7 bases, leaving 16 bases between the germline ends. The germline V gene encodes CDR1 MDHEN and CDR2 SYDVKM. The CDR3 here is CASSLLGVGEQYF. CDR3 nucleotides: TGTGCCAGCAGCCTTTTAGGGGTCGGAGAGCAGTACTTC.

This sequence joins TRBV5-1 and TRBJ1-1; D remains ambiguous. V was cut by 1 base and J by 6 bases, with 16 bases left in between. CDR1 and CDR2 (germline): SGHRS, YFSETQ. The CDR3 extends over 15 amino acids. This CDR3 is CASSLSFHESSEAFF. CDR3 in DNA: TGCGCCAGCAGCTTGAGTTTCCATGAATCATCTGAAGCTTTCTTT.

This clone came up a few times. This chain links TRBV5-1 with TRBJ2-1, with 13 bases that match TRBD2. The V gene's germline CDR1 is SGHRS and CDR2 YFSETQ. This CDR3 is 15 amino acids long. V shed 2 bases, J shed 6 bases, and the junction held 2 bases outside the gene matches. The CDR3 DNA sequence: TGCGCCAGCAGCTTCGGACTAGCGGGGGCCAATGAGCAGTTCTTC. Amino acids: CASSFGLAGANEQFF.

This chain links TRBV7-9 with TRBJ1-4; no clear D. The germline V gene encodes CDR1 SEHNR and CDR2 FQNEAQ (reference sequence). CDR3 length: 11 amino acids. Trimming left V 2 bases short and J 8 bases short, with 3 bases between. The CDR3 region has the DNA TGTGCCAGCAGCTTACAGGAAAAACTGTTTTTT. Translation: CASSLQEKLFF.

This clone was seen a handful of times. The chain uses TRBV9 and TRBJ2-3; 10 bases are shared with TRBD2. The CDR3 loop spans 17 amino acids. In germline, CDR1 is SGDLS, CDR2 YYNGEE. Trimming removed 4 bases from V and 2 bases from J; junction bases left unmatched: 10. The CDR3 reads CASSPLLAGPDTDTQYF. CDR3 nucleotides: TGTGCCAGCAGCCCCTTACTAGCGGGGCCTGACACAGATACGCAGTATTTT.

The chain combines TRBV28 with TRBJ1-2, with D possibly matching TRBD1 (5 bases). The V and J ends lost 7 bases and 3 bases respectively, with 15 bases between them. This CDR3 has 14 amino acids. In germline, CDR1 is MDHEN, CDR2 SYDVKM. The CDR3 reads CASIPGGADYGYTF. CDR3 bases: TGTGCCAGCATCCCGGGAGGGGCTGACTATGGCTACACCTTC.

V gene TRBV6-5 combines with J gene TRBJ1-5; D not certain. The germline V gene encodes CDR1 MNHEY and CDR2 SVGAGI. Trimming took off 2 bases at V and 7 bases at J, with 12 bases between the two ends. CDR3 length: 14 amino acids. For the CDR3, the DNA is TGTGCCAGCAGTTACGAGGCCATAGGGCAGCCCCAGCATTTT. Residues: CASSYEAIGQPQHF.

In this sample, this clone turned up a few times. The chain combines TRBV9 with TRBJ2-3; TRBD1 agrees at 7 bases. Looked up from germline, CDR1 is SGDLS and CDR2 is YYNGEE. V gave up 4 bases and J gave up 0 bases; unmatched junction bases: 8. This CDR3 region has 16 residues. CDR3 DNA sequence: TGTGCCAGCAGCCCCCGAGGGGGCAGTAGCACAGATACGCAGTATTTT. Its translation is CASSPRGGSSTDTQYF.

This sequence joins TRBV30 and TRBJ2-1, with 10 bases identical to TRBD2. This CDR3 has 12 residues. Germline V gene lookup returns CDR1 GTSNPN and CDR2 SVGIG (reference sequence). Trimming at V came to 3 bases and at J to 9 bases, leaving 2 bases not matched to a gene. Here the CDR3 reads CAWRRLAGEQFF. The CDR3 DNA is TGTGCCTGGAGGCGACTAGCGGGTGAGCAGTTCTTC.

This clone was seen only a few times. The V gene is TRBV7-9, the J gene TRBJ2-1; TRBD2 agrees at 7 bases. The trim removed 5 bases at V and 4 bases at J, leaving 8 bases unmatched. CDR3 length: 15 residues. The germline V gene has CDR1 SEHNR and CDR2 FQNEAQ (reference sequence). CDR3 DNA sequence: TGTGCCAGCAGCCCCCCCGGGGGGATGTACAATGAGCAGTTCTTC. Translated, it gives CASSPPGGMYNEQFF.

In its sample, this clone was seen a few times. The genes are TRBV11-3 and TRBJ1-6, with D perhaps matching TRBD1 (5 bases). V was cut by 5 bases and J by 0 bases, with 8 bases left in between. The CDR3 loop spans 15 amino acids. CDR1 is SGHNT and CDR2 is YENEEA in the germline V gene. The chain's CDR3 is CASSKRGSYNSPLHF. As DNA, the CDR3 is TGTGCCAGCAGCAAAAGGGGCTCCTATAATTCACCCCTCCACTTT.

Only a few counts were recorded for this clone. This sequence joins TRBV28 and TRBJ2-7, with D perhaps matching TRBD1 (6 bases). The CDR3 covers 13 residues. Germline V gives CDR1 MDHEN, CDR2 SYDVKM. V gave up 6 bases and J gave up 2 bases, with 11 bases separating them. The CDR3 DNA reads TGTGCCAGCAGGGCCGGGACACCCTACGAGCAGTACTTC. Translation gives CASRAGTPYEQYF.

The rearrangement joins TRBV7-9 to TRBJ2-1, with D possibly being TRBD1 (5 bases). Trimming took 3 bases from V and 5 from J, leaving 11 bases between them. Germline V CDR1 and CDR2: SEHNR, FQNEAQ (reference sequence). The CDR3 loop spans 14 amino acids. The CDR3 coding sequence is TGTGCCAGCAGCTTTATTCAGGGAAACAATGAGCAGTTCTTC. It encodes CASSFIQGNNEQFF.

The V call is TRBV7-2, the J call TRBJ2-5; 7 bases fit TRBD2. CDR3 size: 14 residues. V lost 5 bases and J lost 5; bases outside the gene matches: 8. Germline assignment: CDR1 SGHTA and CDR2 FQGNSA. In DNA, the CDR3 is TGTGCCAGCAGCGCAGGCGGGGGACGGGAGACCCAGTACTTC. Protein sequence: CASSAGGGRETQYF.

The chain links TRBV21-1 to TRBJ2-5; TRBD1, the table's D call, lacks a check against the DNA. TRBV21-1 is a recognized pseudogene. The CDR3 loop spans 19 amino acids. The CDR3 loop is CASSKAGDRPSPYQETQYF. CDR3 coding DNA: TGTGCCAGCAGCAAAGCGGGGGACAGGCCAAGCCCGTACCAAGAGACCCAGTACTTC.

The V call is TRBV30, the J call TRBJ2-1, with 7 bases aligning to TRBD2. The CDR3 loop spans 12 amino acids. V shed 5 bases, J shed 2 bases, and the junction held 0 bases outside the gene matches. The germline V gene encodes CDR1 GTSNPN and CDR2 SVGIG (reference sequence). The DNA for the CDR3 is TGTGCCTGGCGGGGGGCCTACAATGAGCAGTTCTTC. Amino acid sequence: CAWRGAYNEQFF.

V usage is TRBV4-1 and J usage is TRBJ2-6, with D perhaps TRBD1 (6 bases). V lost 0 bases and J 4 bases, leaving 22 bases between the germline ends. Germline V CDR1 and CDR2: MGHRA, YSYEKL. The CDR3 loop spans 20 amino acids. The CDR3 region is CASSQEMWQTGPPGANVLTF. In nucleotides, the CDR3 is TGCGCCAGCAGCCAAGAGATGTGGCAGACAGGCCCGCCCGGGGCCAACGTCCTGACTTTC.

This sequence joins TRBV10-3 and TRBJ2-7; TRBD1 agrees at 8 bases. V dropped 8 bases and J dropped 0; count of bases not matched to a gene: 3. From germline, CDR1 is ENHRY and CDR2 SYGVKD. The CDR3 loop spans 13 amino acids. CDR3 residues: CAISGQGSYEQYF. CDR3 coding DNA: TGTGCCATCTCTGGACAGGGCTCCTACGAGCAGTACTTC.

This clone was detected once. The CDR3 protein is CASSLVQGTPDTQYF. The CDR3 DNA reads TGTGCCAGCAGTTTAGTCCAGGGAACCCCAGATACGCAGTATTTT. This rearrangement joins TRBV27 to TRBJ2-3; maybe TRBD1 (5 bases). Trimming took 2 bases from V and 4 from J, leaving 13 bases between them. Germline CDR1 is MNHEY and CDR2 is SMNVEV (reference sequence). The CDR3 runs to 15 residues.

This clone has a handful of counts. The chain uses TRBV2 and TRBJ1-1; 9 bases are shared with TRBD1. The CDR3 is 14 residues long. Germline V gene lookup returns CDR1 SNHLY and CDR2 FYNNEI. Trimming took 7 bases from V and 5 from J; bases not matched to a gene: 8. DNA of the CDR3: TGTGCCAGCAAAGGCGGACAGGGGCGGACTGAAGCTTTCTTT. Its translation: CASKGGQGRTEAFF. Full variable domain (missing parts from reference TRBV2 and TRBJ1-1): EPEVTQTPSHQVTQMGQEVILRCVPISNHLYFYWYRQILGQKVEFLVSFYNNEISEKSEIFDDQFSVERPDGSNFTLKIRSTKLEDSAMYFCASKGGQGRTEAFFGQGTRLTVV.

In its sample, this clone was seen a few times. This chain uses TRBV18 with TRBJ1-1; D not resolved. Trimming removed 3 bases from V and 5 bases from J, with 13 bases in between. There are 14 residues in the CDR3. Per the germline V gene, CDR1 is KGHSH and CDR2 is LQKENI. CDR3 bases: TGTGCCAGCTCACCTGTTCAAGCGGGGACTGAAGCTTTCTTT. It specifies CASSPVQAGTEAFF.